Given below is one T cell receptor (beta chain) in context. Authors' data handling: Amplification of reference gene primers provided the estimated nucleated cell counts. Measured with immunoSEQ multiplex PCR; TCRdb has only the in-frame clones, and not every one. V and J calls and clone size come straight from that table; D and trimming were deduced from the DNA. There are 200,000 to 300,000 clones in the sample; around 90% occur only once, and roughly 7% lies in the top ten. This sample is drawn from a study of blood T cell repertoires in COVID-19. For the study at large: Samples representing acute and convalescent COVID-19 were sourced from the United States, Italy and Spain. T cells, B-cell-depleted T cells, or PBMCs provided the cDNA or gDNA that served as material.

The ends lost 4 bases at V and 2 bases at J; junction bases unmatched: 9. Germline loops: CDR1 KGHSY, CDR2 FQNENV. The CDR3 length is 16 residues. This sequence joins TRBV16 and TRBJ1-2, with 8 bases identical to TRBD1. The clonotype originates from a man aged 55 to 70 who had recovered from COVID-19. The source material was peripheral blood. The CDR3 reads CASSLRGQGANYGYTF. CDR3 sequence (DNA): TGTGCCAGCAGCCTCCGAGGGCAGGGGGCAAACTATGGCTACACCTTC.